The 22 T cell receptor beta chains listed next were all sequenced from one sample in a study of T cell responses to AZD1222 COVID-19 vaccine. Using immunoSEQ multiplex PCR, the repertoire was profiled, and TCRdb retains in-frame clones only, with some absent. Of tens of thousands of clones listed, about 90% were seen once; the top ten hold around 5.8%. Source: peripheral blood, taken on day 0 of AZD1222 vaccination. The receptors originated from an adult in good health.

The chain uses TRBV7-3 and TRBJ2-2; TRBD2 matches at 8 bases. The CDR3 sequence is 15 residues long. Germline V gene data show CDR1 as SGHTA and CDR2 as FQGTGA. Trimming took 4 bases from V and 1 from J; bases not matched to a gene: 2. CDR3 protein: CASSWLAGNTGELFF. In DNA, the CDR3 is TGTGCCAGCAGCTGGCTAGCGGGGAACACCGGGGAGCTGTTTTTT.

The chain joins TRBV7-2 to TRBJ1-1, with TRBD1 matching over 11 bases. Germline V gene lookup returns CDR1 SGHTA and CDR2 FQGNSA. The CDR3 has 15 amino acids. V gave up 4 bases and J gave up 5 bases; unmatched junction bases: 6. CDR3 nucleotide sequence: TGTGCCAGCAGCTGGCAGGGACAGGGGGGTACTGAAGCTTTCTTT. It encodes CASSWQGQGGTEAFF. Supplemented by reference TRBV7-2 and TRBJ1-1, the full variable domain reads GAGVSQSPSNKVTEKGKDVELRCDPISGHTALYWYRQSLGQGLEFLIYFQGNSAPDKSGLPSDRFSAERTGGSVSTLTIQRTQQEDSAVYLCASSWQGQGGTEAFFGQGTRLTVV.

By share, this clone ranks as medium-sized. This rearrangement joins TRBV6-4 to TRBJ1-6, with D uncertain. The CDR3 runs 13 residues. Trimming removed 0 bases from V and 7 bases from J, with 4 bases in between. Germline values: CDR1 MRHNA, CDR2 SNTAGT. In DNA form, the CDR3 reads TGTGCCAGCAGTGACTCGACAAATTCACCCCTCCACTTT. It is translated as CASSDSTNSPLHF.

This chain uses TRBV27 with TRBJ1-1; D is unclear. Germline CDR1 reads MNHEY; CDR2 reads SMNVEV (reference sequence). With 7 bases removed from V and 5 bases from J, the gap between germline ends came to 8 bases. This CDR3 comprises 11 residues. The CDR3 reads CASMGGTEAFF. DNA of the CDR3: TGTGCCAGCATGGGTGGGACTGAAGCTTTCTTT.

The chain uses TRBV7-3 and TRBJ1-6; D is ambiguous. The V end lost 3 bases, the J end lost 9 bases, and 12 bases lay between the germline ends. The CDR3 consists of 14 residues. From germline, CDR1 is SGHTA and CDR2 FQGTGA. CDR3 residues: CASSFMPTSSPLHF. The DNA of the CDR3 is TGTGCCAGCAGCTTTATGCCCACGAGTTCACCCCTCCACTTT.

The J gene is TRBJ1-1, the V gene TRBV12-3 or TRBV12-4; 8 nucleotides align to TRBD1. Trimming at V came to 6 bases and at J to 4 bases, leaving 4 bases not matched to a gene. The CDR3 sequence is 13 residues long. The CDR3 DNA follows: TGTGCCAGCAGAATTACAGGGGGCACTGAAGCTTTCTTT. Amino acids: CASRITGGTEAFF.

This rearrangement joins TRBV6-6 to TRBJ1-3; D is undetermined. Germline loops: CDR1 MNHNY, CDR2 SVGAGI (reference sequence). The germline V and J ends were trimmed by 6 bases and 5 bases, with 17 bases remaining between them. The CDR3 is made up of 15 amino acids. The CDR3 DNA sequence: TGTGCCAGCAGAAGCGGCGTCGGACGGAGAAACACCATATATTTT. It is translated as CASRSGVGRRNTIYF.

Only one count was recorded for this clone. The chain carries TRBV14 and TRBJ1-4; TRBD1 is a possible D gene (5 bases). Between the trimmed V and J ends, which lost 3 bases and 7 bases, there was a span of 27 bases. The CDR3 runs 19 residues. Germline CDR1 SGHDN, CDR2 FVKESK. CDR3 loop: CASSHNSWDDRGRFEKLFF. The CDR3 nucleotides read TGTGCCAGCAGCCACAACTCATGGGACGACAGAGGACGTTTTGAAAAACTGTTTTTT.

The rearrangement links TRBV28 to TRBJ1-1; D is possibly TRBD1 (5 bases). The V end was cut by 6 bases, the J end by 8 bases, with 13 bases between. This CDR3 has 12 residues. CDR1 MDHEN and CDR2 SYDVKM come from the germline V gene. CDR3 amino acids: CASSLGTIEAFF. The CDR3 nucleotides are TGTGCCAGCAGCCTCGGGACGATAGAAGCTTTCTTT.

The genes are TRBV27 and TRBJ1-1; a weak D match, TRBD1 (5 bases). The germline gives CDR1 MNHEY, CDR2 SMNVEV (reference sequence). Between the trimmed V and J ends, which lost 3 bases and 4 bases, there was a span of 9 bases. The CDR3 runs 13 residues. In DNA form, the CDR3 reads TGTGCCAGCAGTTTCCAGGGAATCACTGAAGCTTTCTTT. Translation: CASSFQGITEAFF.

In its sample, this clone was seen once. The chain joins TRBV30 to TRBJ2-7; D is unresolved. The V end was cut by 5 bases, the J end by 0 bases, with 14 bases between. Germline values: CDR1 GTSNPN, CDR2 SVGIG (reference sequence). The CDR3 totals 14 residues. The CDR3 DNA sequence: TGTGCCTGGCGCAAAGGGCTGAGCTCCTACGAGCAGTACTTC. Protein: CAWRKGLSSYEQYF.

V usage is TRBV7-3 and J usage is TRBJ2-7; either TRBD1 or TRBD2 may fit D (5 bases each). The CDR3 runs 15 residues. The V end was cut by 1 base, the J end by 2 bases, with 12 bases between. Germline loops: CDR1 SGHTA, CDR2 FQGTGA. The CDR3 DNA is TGTGCCAGCAGCTTAAGAGGGGACGGACCCTACGAGCAGTACTTC. Its protein product is CASSLRGDGPYEQYF.

CDR3 loop: CASSEYPTGNTEAFF. CDR3 nucleotide sequence: TGTGCCAGCAGTGAGTATCCGACGGGCAACACTGAAGCTTTCTTT. This chain links TRBV6-4 with TRBJ1-1; D remains unclear. The V gene's germline CDR1 is MRHNA and CDR2 SNTAGT. The CDR3 is made up of 15 amino acids. The V end was cut by 3 bases, the J end by 2 bases, with 13 bases between.

In this sample, this clone turned up a few times. The chain uses TRBV5-5 and TRBJ1-1, with D possibly matching TRBD1 (6 bases). This CDR3 is 13 amino acids long. The germline gives CDR1 SGHKS, CDR2 YYEKEE (reference sequence). V lost 4 bases, J lost 4 bases, and 11 bases lay in between. The CDR3 loop is CASSGGRITEAFF. DNA for the CDR3: TGTGCCAGCAGCGGGGGGCGGATCACTGAAGCTTTCTTT. The full variable domain, with the rest looked up from reference TRBV5-5 and TRBJ1-1, is DAGVTQSPTHLIKTRGQQVTLRCSPISGHKSVSWYQQVLGQGPQFIFQYYEKEERGRGNFPDRFSARQFPNYSSELNVNALLLGDSALYLCASSGGRITEAFFGQGTRLTVV.

The chain uses TRBV21-1 and TRBJ1-1; the table names TRBD1, a call not compared with the DNA. TRBV21-1 is described as a pseudogene. This CDR3 region has 14 residues. CDR3 residues: CASSKQGVDTEAFF. CDR3 sequence (DNA): TGTGCCAGCAGCAAGCAGGGTGTGGACACTGAAGCTTTCTTT.

This clone was observed once. This sequence joins TRBV23-1 and TRBJ2-1; the D call may be TRBD1 or TRBD2 (5 bases each). TRBV23-1 counts as an open reading frame of uncertain function. The CDR3 covers 16 residues. Deletions cut 0 bases from V and 15 bases from J, with 24 bases between. The CDR3 loop is CASSQSSAGLGPRPFF. The CDR3 DNA follows: TGCGCCAGCAGTCAATCCTCGGCTGGTTTGGGACCGAGGCCGTTCTTC.

This chain links TRBV6-5 with TRBJ2-3; tentatively, D is TRBD1 (6 bases). The length of the CDR3 is 13 residues. The germline CDR1 and CDR2 sequences are MNHEY and SVGAGI. V gave up 8 bases and J gave up 3 bases, with 12 bases separating them. The CDR3 loop reads CASQTGPTDTQYF. As DNA, the CDR3 is TGTGCCAGCCAGACAGGACCAACAGATACGCAGTATTTT.

The chain recombines TRBV9 with TRBJ1-4; D is undetermined. The CDR3 contains 15 residues. V lost 4 bases to trimming and J lost 5 bases, with 15 bases between them. The germline V gene encodes CDR1 SGDLS and CDR2 YYNGEE. The CDR3 DNA follows: TGTGCCAGCAGCCCCTTCCAGAGTTCAAATGAAAAACTGTTTTTT. Translating it yields CASSPFQSSNEKLFF.

The chain couples TRBV29-1 to TRBJ1-2; D is ambiguous. Germline CDR1 and CDR2: SQVTM and ANQGSEA. V lost 8 bases, J lost 10 bases, and 20 bases lay in between. CDR3 length: 12 amino acids. Written as DNA, the CDR3 is TGCAGCTGGTCTCTACTAGGTGAAACCTACACCTTC. Its translation is CSWSLLGETYTF.

In DNA form, the CDR3 reads TGTGCCACCAGTGATTGGGCCGGGGGGAACAATGAGCAGTTCTTC. Translated: CATSDWAGGNNEQFF. This chain connects TRBV24-1 to TRBJ2-1; 7 bases map to TRBD2. Germline CDR1 and CDR2: KGHDR and SFDVKD. V was pared by 2 bases and J by 5 bases, with 5 bases of the junction left unmatched. The CDR3 is 15 amino acids.

The rearrangement joins TRBV6-5 to TRBJ2-7, with D perhaps TRBD1 (5 bases). The V end lost 5 bases, the J end lost 1 base, and 18 bases lay between the germline ends. Looked up from germline, CDR1 is MNHEY and CDR2 is SVGAGI. This CDR3 is built from 16 residues. The CDR3 coding sequence is TGTGCCAGCAGTAACTTTAGGGGTTCTCTTTCCTACGAGCAGTACTTC. As protein: CASSNFRGSLSYEQYF.

This chain links TRBV14 with TRBJ1-6; 10 bases match TRBD1. J lost 3 bases, V lost 2 bases, and 1 base had no gene match. The CDR3 contains 16 residues. From germline, CDR1 is SGHDN and CDR2 FVKESK. In DNA form, the CDR3 reads TGTGCCAGCAGCCAACGGACAGGGGGCTATAATTCACCCCTCCACTTT. Translation: CASSQRTGGYNSPLHF.